The 13 T cell receptor beta chains in this list originate from one sample, sequenced in a study of regulatory T cells in long-lasting Graves disease. HTBI primers from iRepertoire and Arm-PCR of CDR3 regions yielded the TCR beta libraries. TCRdb reprocessed the multiplex PCR reads via MiXCR and lists one record per CDR3 protein. Seen here are fewer than 550,000 distinct CDR3 sequences, 15% to 20% observed once, and the top ten hold around 25%. The time point was: newly diagnosed GD, antithyroid drugs for less than 3 months. RNA from PBMCs was the source of the TCR library. The sample was also reused in another study, on T cells in Graves' hyperthyroidism and ophthalmopathy.

The sample here was peripheral blood mononuclear cells (PBMCs), taken at new diagnosis, from a patient treated with antithyroid drugs. Receptors were obtained from a woman aged 40-60 years with Graves disease.

This clonotype was seen ten or more times. The V gene is TRBV20-1, the J gene TRBJ1-1, with a weak D call TRBD1 (6 bases). Germline V gene data show CDR1 as DFQATT and CDR2 as SNEGSKA (reference sequence). The CDR3 covers 14 residues. V lost 2 bases, J lost 1 base, and 11 bases lay in between. The CDR3 DNA sequence: TGCAGTGCTAGAACCTTAGGGGGGAACACTGAAGCTTTCTTT. It codes for CSARTLGGNTEAFF.

This clonotype has a count of ten or more. The chain couples TRBV5-1 to TRBJ2-3, with a tentative D call TRBD2 (6 bases). Germline V gene data show CDR1 as SGHRS and CDR2 as YFSETQ. This CDR3 is built from 14 residues. The V end lost 4 bases, the J end lost 5 bases, and 14 bases lay between the germline ends. The CDR3 DNA follows: TGCGCCAGCAGCCCCCTTGGAGGGAGAGATACGCAGTATTTT. It translates to CASSPLGGRDTQYF.

This clonotype was detected many times. This chain uses TRBV20-1 with TRBJ1-1; tentatively, D is TRBD1 (5 bases). Germline V CDR1 and CDR2: DFQATT, SNEGSKA (reference sequence). V shed 1 base and J shed 1 base, with 13 bases lying between them. The CDR3 has 15 residues. As DNA, the CDR3 is TGCAGTGCTAGAGCGGGGGGAATAGGGAACACTGAAGCTTTCTTT. Translation gives CSARAGGIGNTEAFF.

This clonotype was counted only a few times. This chain connects TRBV12-3 or TRBV12-4 to TRBJ1-1; D gene uncertain. The V end lost 6 bases, the J end lost 0 bases, and 20 bases lay between the germline ends. The CDR3 runs to 17 residues. CDR3 residues: CASRESLWVSMNTEAFF. CDR3 nucleotide sequence: TGTGCCAGCAGAGAATCACTCTGGGTCAGCATGAACACTGAAGCTTTCTTT.

Ten or more counts support this clonotype. The chain combines TRBV11-2 with TRBJ1-1; D unclear. The CDR3 has 12 residues. V lost 4 bases and J 6 bases, leaving 9 bases between the germline ends. Germline CDR1 SGHAT, CDR2 FQNNGV. CDR3: CASSSFTAEAFF. CDR3 bases: TGTGCCAGCAGCTCATTTACGGCTGAAGCTTTCTTT.

At least ten counts were recorded for this clonotype. The genes are TRBV7-9 and TRBJ1-5; D not resolved. Trimming removed 2 bases at V and 7 bases at J, with 15 bases between. From germline, CDR1 is SEHNR and CDR2 FQNEAQ (reference sequence). The CDR3 covers 15 residues. The CDR3 DNA reads TGTGCCAGCAGCTTATATCCCCCGGCGTGGCAGCCCCAGCATTTT. It codes for CASSLYPPAWQPQHF.

The chain joins TRBV6-2 or TRBV6-3 to TRBJ1-4; weak D call: TRBD1 (5 bases). The CDR3 has 16 residues. V lost 2 bases and J 5 bases, leaving 15 bases between the germline ends. Germline CDR1 MNHEY, CDR2 SVGEGT. CDR3 nucleotides: TGTGCCAGCAGTTACGGAGGCGGGGGTGGAAATGAAAAACTGTTTTTT. Its translation: CASSYGGGGGNEKLFF.

This chain uses TRBV5-1 with TRBJ2-1; D is perhaps TRBD1 or TRBD2 (5 bases each). The CDR3 has 14 amino acids. The germline CDR1 and CDR2 sequences are SGHRS and YFSETQ. V was shortened by 5 bases and J by 5 bases, with 14 bases between the two germline ends. The CDR3 DNA is TGCGCCAGCAGTATATCCGGGGCAAACAATGAGCAGTTCTTC. Residues: CASSISGANNEQFF.

This chain joins TRBV19 and TRBJ1-5; no reliable D call. The CDR3 consists of 13 residues. Germline lookup yields CDR1 LNHDA and CDR2 SQIVND (reference sequence). Trimming cost V 3 bases and J 3 bases, with 6 bases left between them. DNA for the CDR3: TGTGCCAGTAGTATTCAAATCAATCAGCCCCAGCATTTT. Its translation is CASSIQINQPQHF.

The rearrangement links TRBV9 to TRBJ1-1; D ambiguous. This CDR3 contains 14 residues. The germline gives CDR1 SGDLS, CDR2 YYNGEE. Trimming took 0 bases from V and 1 from J, leaving 7 bases between them. CDR3 bases: TGTGCCAGCAGCGTAGCAGAGGAGAACACTGAAGCTTTCTTT. It yields the protein CASSVAEENTEAFF.

This clonotype was seen ten or more times. The chain joins TRBV2 to TRBJ1-2, with no clear D. This CDR3 is built from 13 residues. V was clipped by 9 bases and J by 4 bases, with 15 bases between them. Germline CDR1 SNHLY, CDR2 FYNNEI. CDR3 nucleotide sequence: TGTGCCAGTACGCCCAGGCTATCCTATGGCTACACCTTC. It specifies CASTPRLSYGYTF.

The V and J genes are TRBV5-1 and TRBJ2-1, with no clear D. Trimming stripped 2 bases from V and 7 bases from J, with 7 bases between. The CDR3 totals 12 residues. Per germline, CDR1 SGHRS and CDR2 YFSETQ. CDR3 bases: TGCGCCAGCAGCTTCGGACGGAATGAGCAGTTCTTC. Its protein product is CASSFGRNEQFF.

This clonotype was counted ten times or more. The V gene is TRBV19, the J gene TRBJ2-7, with 10 bases that match TRBD2. CDR3 length: 15 residues. From germline, CDR1 is LNHDA and CDR2 SQIVND (reference sequence). Losses at the gene ends were 9 bases for V and 1 base for J; bases not matched to a gene: 9. DNA of the CDR3: TGTGCCAGCAGCCCAACTAGCGGGGCTTCCTACGAGCAGTACTTC. As protein: CASSPTSGASYEQYF.